The clone carrying this TCR beta chain has a handful of counts. Its antigen is currently unknown. TCR beta CDR3 amplification used multiplex PCR with 32 V and 13 J primers. TCRdb reprocessed the multiplex PCR reads with MiXCR, giving one entry per CDR3 protein. The data show 1,500 to 2,000 distinct CDR3 sequences, just under 50% seen once. Template came from bulk tumor genomic DNA, at around 600 ng per sample. Primary tumors were biopsied several times each, far apart, intraoperatively. Patients underwent curative surgery for untreated, newly diagnosed non-small cell lung cancer. Those donating were patients (newly diagnosed with non-small cell lung cancer) who were having surgery with curative intent. These data come from a study of immune heterogeneity within non-small cell lung tumors. Study overall: Squamous cell carcinomas accounted for 4 of the tumors, non-squamous carcinomas for approximately 10, and 1 was not otherwise specified.

The CDR3 is made up of 15 amino acids. The germline V gene has CDR1 LGHDT and CDR2 YNNKEL (reference sequence). V shed 4 bases and J shed 8 bases, with 17 bases lying between them. The study, taken as a whole, reports: Alongside site-unique high-frequency clones, identical dominant CDR3 beta clonotypes recurred across tumor sites within a patient.

The rearrangement links TRBV3-1 to TRBJ1-4; no clear D. The sequenced material came from lung tumor tissue. This TCR came from a man aged 60-69 years with non-small cell lung cancer. The CDR3 loop reads CASSLKGSQREKLFF. CDR3 bases: TGTGCCAGCAGCCTAAAGGGTTCCCAAAGGGAAAAACTGTTTTTT.